These T cell receptor beta chains were read from a single sample in a study of T-cell reconstitution after alpha-beta-depleted transplantation in children. Using its own MiXCR run on the PCR reads, TCRdb lists one record per CDR3 protein. There are hundreds of thousands of distinct CDR3 sequences in the sample; about 12% occur only once, and 0.75% to 0.85% lies in the top ten. The sequencing here drew on PBMCs, taken before TCRalphabeta/CD19-depleted stem cell transplant. The receptor set was obtained from a girl aged 2-9 years with congenital amegakaryocytic thrombocytopenia, due to receive a stem cell transplant. The CDR3 runs from the conserved cysteine through the conserved F or W. D genes are given only for firm matches. Not every row has a clone size; where given, it reads once, few, many or a size class.

j_call v_call clone_size d_call cdr3_length cdr3_aa cdr3_nt
TRBJ2-7 TRBV27 few TRBD2 14 CASRGGDFPYEQYF TGTGCCAGCAGGGGAGGGGACTTTCCCTACGAGCAGTACTTC
TRBJ2-5 TRBV12-3/TRBV12-4 few NA 16 CASSKGGAGPEETQYF TGTGCCAGCAGCAAGGGCGGCGCGGGGCCCGAAGAGACCCAGTACTTC
TRBJ2-3 TRBV7-2 NA NA 16 CASSLDISAGMDTQYF TGTGCCAGCAGCTTAGACATTTCGGCCGGGATGGATACGCAGTATTTT
TRBJ2-3 TRBV5-5 few TRBD2 14 CASSLLGLADTQYF TGTGCCAGCAGCTTACTAGGACTAGCGGATACGCAGTATTTT
TRBJ2-1 TRBV5-1 many TRBD2 16 CASSLGGTSGKNEQFF TGCGCCAGCAGCTTGGGGGGGACTAGCGGCAAGAATGAGCAGTTCTTC
TRBJ1-1 TRBV20-1 many NA 15 CSGWGRDLGGTEAFF TGCAGTGGTTGGGGGAGGGACTTAGGGGGCACTGAAGCTTTCTTT
TRBJ1-1 TRBV5-1 many NA 14 CASSLVGTDTEAFF TGCGCCAGCAGCTTGGTGGGGACGGACACTGAAGCTTTCTTT
TRBJ1-6 TRBV27 many NA 14 CASSPDPYNSPLHF TGTGCCAGCAGTCCAGACCCGTATAATTCACCCCTCCACTTT
TRBJ2-2 TRBV7-9 many NA 17 CASSFAGGTMNTGELFF TGTGCCAGCAGCTTCGCGGGCGGGACCATGAACACCGGGGAGCTGTTTTTT
TRBJ2-5 TRBV7-9 many NA 14 CASSLAWEQETQYF TGTGCCAGCAGCTTAGCGTGGGAACAAGAGACCCAGTACTTC
TRBJ1-2 TRBV2 NA NA 16 CASRDTPGEANYGYTF TGTGCCAGCAGAGACACCCCGGGAGAAGCTAACTATGGCTACACCTTC
TRBJ2-7 TRBV30 NA TRBD1 15 CACQRWTGPLDEQYF TGTGCCTGCCAGAGATGGACAGGTCCTCTGGACGAGCAGTACTTC
TRBJ2-1 TRBV20-1 many NA 15 CSARGASPLTNEQFF TGCAGTGCTAGAGGTGCCTCCCCTCTAACGAATGAGCAGTTCTTC
TRBJ2-1 TRBV4-2 NA NA 14 CASSQGLRSNEQFF TGTGCCAGCAGCCAAGGACTGAGAAGCAATGAGCAGTTCTTC
TRBJ1-1 TRBV19 many NA 11 CASSIGPEAFF TGTGCCAGTAGTATAGGACCTGAAGCTTTCTTT